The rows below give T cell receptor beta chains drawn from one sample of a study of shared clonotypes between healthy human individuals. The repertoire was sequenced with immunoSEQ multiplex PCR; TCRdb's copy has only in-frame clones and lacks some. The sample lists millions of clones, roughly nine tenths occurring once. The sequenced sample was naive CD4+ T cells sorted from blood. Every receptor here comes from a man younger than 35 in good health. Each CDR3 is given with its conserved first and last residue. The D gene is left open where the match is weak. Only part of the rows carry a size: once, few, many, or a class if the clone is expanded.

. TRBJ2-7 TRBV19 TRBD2 TGTGCCAGCCGGAGGAGCGGGGGTTACGAGCAGTACTTC CASRRSGGYEQYF
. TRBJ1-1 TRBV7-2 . TGTGCCAGCAGCCGAAACTCAGTGAACACTGAAGCTTTCTTT CASSRNSVNTEAFF
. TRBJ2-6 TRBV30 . TGTGCCTGGAGTGTATCCCCCACGTCTGGGGCCAACGTCCTGACTTTC CAWSVSPTSGANVLTF
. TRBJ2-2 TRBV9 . TGTGCCAGCAGCCGTACAGGGAAGAGCACCGGGGAGCTGTTTTTT CASSRTGKSTGELFF
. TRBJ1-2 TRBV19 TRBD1 TGTGCCAGTAGTATTCAGGGGGCGAGAAACTATGGCTACACCTTC CASSIQGARNYGYTF
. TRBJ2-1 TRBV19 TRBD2 TGTGCCAGTAGTATGGGGACTAGCTCCTACAATGAGCAGTTCTTC CASSMGTSSYNEQFF
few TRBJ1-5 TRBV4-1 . TGCGCCAGCAGCCGAGAGGGGTTTCAGCCCCAGCATTTT CASSREGFQPQHF
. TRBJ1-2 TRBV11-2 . TGTGCCAGCAGCTCCACGCGGTTCTATGGCTACACCTTC CASSSTRFYGYTF
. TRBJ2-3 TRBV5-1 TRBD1 TGCGCCAGCAGCATCGGGACAGGGGCAGATACGCAGTATTTT CASSIGTGADTQYF
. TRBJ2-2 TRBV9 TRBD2 TGTGCCAGCGGTCGAACTAGCGGGGGTGCGAACACCGGGGAGCTGTTTTTT CASGRTSGGANTGELFF
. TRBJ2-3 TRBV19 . TGTGCCAGTAGTATAGAGGGCAGGCCTAGCACAGATACGCAGTATTTT CASSIEGRPSTDTQYF
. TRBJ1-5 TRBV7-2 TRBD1 TGTGCCAGCAGCTTACGCAGGGGGTTAAATCAGCCCCAGCATTTT CASSLRRGLNQPQHF
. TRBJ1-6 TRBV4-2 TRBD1 TGTGCCAGCAGCCAAGATCCAGGGACAGGCCCTTCACCCCTCCACTTT CASSQDPGTGPSPLHF
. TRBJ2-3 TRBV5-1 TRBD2 TGCGCCAGCAGCTTTACCGGGACTAGCAAAGATACGCAGTATTTT CASSFTGTSKDTQYF
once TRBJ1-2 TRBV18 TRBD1 TGTGCCAGCTCAGTTCAGGGACAGCTTGGCTACACCTTC CASSVQGQLGYTF
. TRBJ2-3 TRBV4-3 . TGCGCCAGCAGCCTTCAGAGAGGGGCAGATACGCAGTATTTT CASSLQRGADTQYF
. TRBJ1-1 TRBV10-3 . TGTGCCAGTTCGACCCAAACCATCCCTGAAGCTTTCTTT CASSTQTIPEAFF
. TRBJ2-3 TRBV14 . TGTGCCAGCAGCCAAGATGTGGGTAGCACAGATACGCAGTATTTT CASSQDVGSTDTQYF
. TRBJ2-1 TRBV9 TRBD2 TGTGCCAGCAGCGTGGGACTAGCGGGAGCTTCCTACAATGAGCAGTTCTTC CASSVGLAGASYNEQFF
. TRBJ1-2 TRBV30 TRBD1 TGTGCCTGGGAGACAGGGCAGTATGGCTACACCTTC CAWETGQYGYTF
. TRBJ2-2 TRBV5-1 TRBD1 TGCGCCAGCAGCCTAAACACCGACAGGGCGGTAACCGGGGAGCTGTTTTTT CASSLNTDRAVTGELFF
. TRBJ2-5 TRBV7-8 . TGTGCCAGCAGCTTTCGGCGGGAAGGGGAGACCCAGTACTTC CASSFRREGETQYF
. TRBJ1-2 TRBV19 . TGTGCCAGTACCCCAAGCGGGGACAACTATGGCTACACCTTC CASTPSGDNYGYTF
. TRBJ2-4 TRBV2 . TGTGCCAGCAGTCAAACAGGCATTCAGTACTTC CASSQTGIQYF
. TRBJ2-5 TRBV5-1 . TGCGCCAGCGGGAAGGAAAACGAAGAGACCCAGTACTTC CASGKENEETQYF
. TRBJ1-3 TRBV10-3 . TGTGCCACCCTTCAGCAGAACTCTGGAAACACCATATATTTT CATLQQNSGNTIYF
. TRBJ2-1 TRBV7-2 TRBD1 TGTGCCAGCAGCTTGGGGACAGGGAGGCATGAGCAGTTCTTC CASSLGTGRHEQFF
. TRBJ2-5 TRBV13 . TGTGCCAGCAGCTTGGGACACCCTTCGCACCAAGAGACCCAGTACTTC CASSLGHPSHQETQYF
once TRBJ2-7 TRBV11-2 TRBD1 TGTGCCAGCAGCTTTTTGCCGGGACAGGGACTCTACGAGCAGTACTTC CASSFLPGQGLYEQYF
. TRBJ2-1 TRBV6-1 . TGTGCCAGCAGTGGCCCAATAGGGCGCGGGGGCCATGCACGAGAGCAGTTCTTC CASSGPIGRGGHAREQFF